This T cell receptor beta chain was recorded in a study of patients and donors after allogeneic stem cell transplantation (dated by TCRdb to between 2020 and 2021). The method behind the library was RT-PCR. Sequencer: NextSeq 550. TCRdb reanalyzed the raw reads on its own, using fastp at Q25 for trimming and MiXCR for clone calling, and kept in-frame beta chains. Rows merge per CDR3 protein into single entries with the most common DNA and genes. A total of over 400,000 distinct CDR3 sequences appear in this sample, roughly 17% of them only once. Clones ranked in the top ten supply less than 8% of the sample. CDR1 and CDR2, per the germline V gene, are SQVTM and ANQGSEA. V and J lose 4 bases and 3 bases, and a span of 11 bases separates them. The CDR3, from cysteine to phenylalanine, totals 13 residues. The read is trimmed to its CDR3 DNA, 39 bases read in frame from base 1. The table lists this clonotype with many counts. Its target antigen remains unknown. No quality values exist for individual bases; no much larger clone is one base distant.

The chain is assembled from TRBV29-1 and TRBJ2-3, with TRBD2 perhaps the D gene, on 5 matching bases. The sample taken for sequencing was blood, either unsorted or a sorted T cell fraction (not recorded which). The clonotype comes from a human donor who was either an allogeneic HSCT recipient or a stem cell or donor lymphocyte infusion donor (not recorded which). It is not recorded whose cells these are; they may come from a transplant donor. The nucleotide sequence reads as follows: TGCAGCGTTGGAGGGCCCCGGACAGATACGCAGTATTTT. This translates into CSVGGPRTDTQYF.